This T cell receptor (beta chain) was captured by sequencing in a study of shared clonotypes between healthy human individuals (dated by TCRdb to the early 2020s). Regarding the study in general: The cohort included a few men and a couple of women between 18 and 49 years of age. For each donor, CD4 naive and CD4 memory were each run on three plates, CD8 naive on two plates, and CD8 memory on one plate. Blood TCR repertoires of 5 or 6 healthy adults were deeply sequenced to estimate repertoire size and the extent of clonotype sharing between individuals. Libraries were prepared and TCR repertoires were sequenced by different laboratories using diverse techniques, in order to increase sequencing depth and limit assay-specific biases. Per donor, leukapheresis produced somewhere between about 0.8 and 9 billion PBMCs. Study-wide conclusions, independent of this receptor: Sampling was restricted to blood, and TCR repertoires in tissues likely differ from the TCR repertoires found in blood. Higher generation probabilities were observed for clonotypes shared by all four sorted-subset donors than for non-shared clonotypes. Even with the large sequencing depth, rarefaction of the sorted-subset datasets indicated that sequencing was incomplete. The genetic and exposure-history diversity represented was limited by the small number of donors. Pairwise subsampling indicated that sequencing depth was expected to affect the degree of clonotype sharing among donors. Naive subsets generally had larger estimated clonotype richness than memory subsets. When several donors were compared, the shared fraction of clonotypes was 5% to 6.5% for naive CD4, about 4% for naive CD8, 2% to 2.5% for memory CD4, and around 0.37% for memory CD8.

Regarding this clone: Its antigen target is currently unknown. No quality values exist for individual bases; no much larger clone is one base distant.

The donors were healthy, HIV-negative adults who had no recently reported acute infections or vaccinations. All donors were Caucasian adults living in Nashville, Tennessee, USA. Magnetic negative selection was used to enrich CD4+ T cells, after which naive cells were positively selected on CD45RA and the negative fraction became the memory subset. Blood was obtained by leukapheresis, after which PBMCs were separated by Ficoll-Histopaque density gradient centrifugation and cryopreserved in liquid nitrogen vapor phase. Analytical flow cytometry was used to check the purity and quantity of each magnetically sorted T cell population. From each sorted fraction, genomic DNA was isolated and quantified by UV absorbance on a Nanodrop 2000c. TCR CDR3 regions were amplified from genomic DNA by multiplex PCR using the deep immunoSEQ assay. Extracted genomic DNA from each cell subset was spread evenly across all wells of several immunoSEQ 96-well plates, with each plate serving as a replicate. For sorted subsets, roughly 200 ng of genomic DNA, equivalent to some 30,000 T cell genomes, went into each replicate PCR. The purified libraries were quantified using a Qubit 3.0 fluorometer, sized with a Bioanalyzer 2100, and then quantified again using the KAPA Library Quantification kit. Every immunoSEQ 96-well plate was sequenced on a separate single-read 150-cycle Illumina NextSeq 550 flow cell. For the original study's pipeline: The immunoSEQ output contained only junctional sequences without quality scores, so filtering could not match that applied to full-length reads. To assign V/J genes and CDR3, sequences were annotated against IMGT germline references using PyIR, a Python wrapper for IgBLAST v1.9. Reads with weak V/J assignments (E-value above 1e-6), missing CDR3, stop codons, out-of-frame junctions, or ambiguous translated residues were removed. V3J clonotypes were defined by identical inferred V gene, J gene, and CDR3 amino acid sequence. To compute the percentage overlap between repertoires, the number of shared unique clonotypes was divided by the size of the smaller repertoire. RTK rarefaction, the Chao1 estimator, and Recon v2.1 estimates of unobserved clonotypes were used to assess repertoire richness. Generation probabilities for all TCRbeta clonotypes obtained by the gDNA method from a handful of donors were computed using OLGA. TCRdb holds this immuneACCESS table with in-frame rearrangements only. Some clones are missing; in checked studies, unresolved V genes explain under half, and the rest has no known cause. V, J and clone size are taken as reported in that table, and D and trimming were inferred from the DNA itself. This sample has some 790,000 clones in its table, and 72% of those were observed once. The top ten clonotypes cover about 1.7% of the sample.

The CDR3 contains 15 residues, cysteine and phenylalanine counted. Just CDR3 DNA is preserved here, 45 bases in frame from base 1. V lost 3 bases and J lost 0 bases, and the count of bases not matched to a germline gene is 2. For CDR1 and CDR2, the germline V gene lists SGHRS and YFSETQ. The V gene is TRBV5-1 and the J gene is TRBJ1-1, and TRBD1 matches 10 of the central bases. The source is a woman aged 25 to 45 in good health. Sequenced: memory CD4+ T cells sorted from blood. The label giving this sample's cell subset or site can be read as: CD45RA-negative fraction. The CDR3 protein is CASSYGTGVNTEAFF. The base sequence is TGCGCCAGCAGCTACGGGACAGGGGTGAACACTGAAGCTTTCTTT. The reference TRBV5-1 and TRBJ1-1 proteins fill in what lies around the CDR3, so the full variable domain reads KAGVTQTPRYLIKTRGQQVTLSCSPISGHRSVSWYQQTPGQGLQFLFEYFSETQRNKGNFPGRFSGRQFSNSRSEMNVSTLELGDSALYLCASSYGTGVNTEAFFGQGTRLTVV.